This TCR beta chain was obtained from a study of PD-L1 blockade in urothelial cancer. Study details: At 3 weeks (second dose) and 6 weeks after starting treatment, blood was analyzed. The median T cell count in blood samples was approximately 140,000.

Sequencing used immunoSEQ multiplex PCR; TCRdb keeps in-frame clones, though not all of them. This table has about 93,000 clones, around 90% appearing once. Sample time point: pretreatment peripheral blood. Germline assignment: CDR1 SNHLY and CDR2 FYNNEI. The CDR3 contains 14 residues. The trim removed 2 bases at V and 4 bases at J, leaving 3 bases unmatched. To note about this clone: The antigen remains unidentified. Distinct nucleotide sequences in the sample also encode this CDR3.

Study observations and caveats: Below-median blood TCR clonality before treatment forecast better survival.

The sequencing used PBMCs, collected around atezolizumab (anti-PD-L1) treatment. J is TRBJ1-1 and V is TRBV2; 8 nucleotides align to TRBD1. This sequence originates from a man in his fifties or sixties with urothelial cancer. The CDR3 loop is CASSESGGGTEAFF. For the CDR3, the DNA is TGTGCCAGCAGTGAATCAGGGGGCGGCACTGAAGCTTTCTTT.